This T cell receptor beta chain originates from a study of identical twins. CDR1 MNHEY and CDR2 SVGEGT come from the germline V gene. Trimming cost V 7 bases and J 3 bases, with 18 bases left between them. CDR3 length: 16 residues. There are many counts of this clonotype. TCRdb ran MiXCR on the 5' RACE reads and lists one entry per CDR3 protein. This sample yields about 660,000 distinct CDR3 sequences, of which 8.5% to 9.5% are seen a single time; 0.75% to 1% belongs to the top ten. Separately, the same data were catalogued under a study of yellow fever vaccine responses in identical twins.

This sequence originates from a woman younger than 35 in good health. Sequenced: PBMCs. The rearrangement uses TRBV6-2 or TRBV6-3 and TRBJ1-4; possibly TRBD1 for D (5 bases). The CDR3 here is CASTPSDPGPNEKLFF. The CDR3 DNA reads as TGTGCCAGCACCCCATCGGATCCGGGACCTAATGAAAAACTGTTTTTT.